A selection of T cell receptor beta chains follows, all from one sample in a study of beta chain features in type 1 diabetes. Some clones are missing from TCRdb's copy, which holds only in-frame ones; the method was immunoSEQ multiplex PCR. The sample records tens of thousands of clones, approximately 56% being singletons. Sequencing used Tregs from blood. The receptors derive from a woman aged 18 to 35 in good health. Each CDR3 is given with its conserved first and last residue. The order of the fields is clone size, D gene, V gene, J gene, CDR3 DNA, CDR3 protein. D genes are given only for firm matches. The size field is filled for only some rows; it gives once, few, many or a size class.

clone_size: .
d_call: .
v_call: TRBV28
j_call: TRBJ1-2
cdr3_nt: TGTGCCAGCCAGGTTTTCGACTATGGCTACACCTTC
cdr3_aa: CASQVFDYGYTF

clone_size: few
d_call: TRBD2
v_call: TRBV29-1
j_call: TRBJ2-7
cdr3_nt: TGCAGCGTTGCGGCTAGCGGGAATGGGGAGCAGTACTTC
cdr3_aa: CSVAASGNGEQYF

clone_size: .
d_call: .
v_call: TRBV6-1
j_call: TRBJ1-2
cdr3_nt: TGTGCCAGCAATCGCCAGGGATACTATGGCTACACCTTC
cdr3_aa: CASNRQGYYGYTF

clone_size: few
d_call: .
v_call: TRBV29-1
j_call: TRBJ2-3
cdr3_nt: TGCAGCGTTGATGAAGCGCGGGGCACAGATACGCAGTATTTT
cdr3_aa: CSVDEARGTDTQYF

clone_size: few
d_call: TRBD1
v_call: TRBV28
j_call: TRBJ1-1
cdr3_nt: TGTGCCAGCAGGCCGACACAGGGGGCGCGGACTGAAGCTTTCTTT
cdr3_aa: CASRPTQGARTEAFF

clone_size: .
d_call: TRBD1
v_call: TRBV6-5
j_call: TRBJ2-7
cdr3_nt: TGTGCCAGCAGTCGCCGGGACAGGGCTGTCGGCGAGCAGTACTTC
cdr3_aa: CASSRRDRAVGEQYF

clone_size: .
d_call: .
v_call: TRBV28
j_call: TRBJ1-3
cdr3_nt: TGTGCCAGCAGTTTATGGGGGGGGAACACCATATATTTT
cdr3_aa: CASSLWGGNTIYF

clone_size: few
d_call: .
v_call: TRBV10-3
j_call: TRBJ2-2
cdr3_nt: TGTGCCATCAGATCGGGGGTGGTCACCGGGGAGCTGTTTTTT
cdr3_aa: CAIRSGVVTGELFF

clone_size: .
d_call: TRBD1
v_call: TRBV9
j_call: TRBJ2-7
cdr3_nt: TGTGCCAGCAGCGTAGCGGCGACCAGGGGGTCCTACGAGCAGTACTTC
cdr3_aa: CASSVAATRGSYEQYF

clone_size: .
d_call: .
v_call: TRBV7-9
j_call: TRBJ2-3
cdr3_nt: TGTGCCACCTCTCGACAGACCACAGATACGCAGTATTTT
cdr3_aa: CATSRQTTDTQYF

clone_size: .
d_call: TRBD1
v_call: TRBV7-8
j_call: TRBJ2-7
cdr3_nt: TGTGCCAGCAGCAAACAGGGGCGCAATTATTACGAGCAGTACTTC
cdr3_aa: CASSKQGRNYYEQYF

clone_size: .
d_call: TRBD1
v_call: TRBV30
j_call: TRBJ2-7
cdr3_nt: TGTGCCTGGAGTGGGTACAGGGGCGAGCAGTACTTC
cdr3_aa: CAWSGYRGEQYF

clone_size: .
d_call: .
v_call: TRBV27
j_call: TRBJ2-1
cdr3_nt: TGTGCCAGCAGTCTAGGCCAGTATGAGCAGTTCTTC
cdr3_aa: CASSLGQYEQFF

clone_size: .
d_call: .
v_call: TRBV7-2
j_call: TRBJ2-7
cdr3_nt: TGTGCCAGCAGCTTTACGACTAGGGGCCGCGAGCAGTACTTC
cdr3_aa: CASSFTTRGREQYF

clone_size: .
d_call: .
v_call: TRBV19
j_call: TRBJ2-7
cdr3_nt: TGTGCCAGTAGTGCCCGGGGGACCTACGAGCAGTACTTC
cdr3_aa: CASSARGTYEQYF

clone_size: .
d_call: TRBD1
v_call: TRBV10-3
j_call: TRBJ1-2
cdr3_nt: TGTGCCATCTCCCCCGGGACAGGGAAATCTACAGTCAACTATGGCTACACCTTC
cdr3_aa: CAISPGTGKSTVNYGYTF

clone_size: few
d_call: .
v_call: TRBV18
j_call: TRBJ1-2
cdr3_nt: TGTGCCAGCTCACCAGACCGACAGGCGGGCTACACCTTC
cdr3_aa: CASSPDRQAGYTF

clone_size: once
d_call: .
v_call: TRBV19
j_call: TRBJ1-6
cdr3_nt: TGTGCCAGCCGGACAGCTTATAATTCACCCCTCCACTTT
cdr3_aa: CASRTAYNSPLHF

clone_size: .
d_call: TRBD1
v_call: TRBV5-6
j_call: TRBJ1-2
cdr3_nt: TGTGCCAGCAGCTTCGACAGGGCGGCTCTCTATGGCTACACCTTC
cdr3_aa: CASSFDRAALYGYTF

clone_size: .
d_call: TRBD1
v_call: TRBV7-2
j_call: TRBJ2-7
cdr3_nt: TGTGCCAGCAGCATAAAACCCGGGGACAGCTACGAGCAGTACTTC
cdr3_aa: CASSIKPGDSYEQYF

clone_size: .
d_call: TRBD1
v_call: TRBV29-1
j_call: TRBJ2-7
cdr3_nt: TGCAGCGTACGGCCGGGACAGGGGGCCTACGAGCAGTACTTC
cdr3_aa: CSVRPGQGAYEQYF

clone_size: .
d_call: TRBD2
v_call: TRBV5-6
j_call: TRBJ2-3
cdr3_nt: TGTGCCAGCAGCTTGGGATTAGCGGGAGGGGGCACAGATACGCAGTATTTT
cdr3_aa: CASSLGLAGGGTDTQYF

clone_size: few
d_call: .
v_call: TRBV10-3
j_call: TRBJ1-1
cdr3_nt: TGTGCCATCAGTGAGCAGGGTCAAAGGACTGAAGCTTTCTTT
cdr3_aa: CAISEQGQRTEAFF

clone_size: .
d_call: .
v_call: TRBV19
j_call: TRBJ2-2
cdr3_nt: TGTGCCAGTAACCGGGAGACCGGGGAGCTGTTTTTT
cdr3_aa: CASNRETGELFF

clone_size: .
d_call: TRBD1
v_call: TRBV7-9
j_call: TRBJ2-3
cdr3_nt: TGTGCCAGCAGCTCGGGACAGGGAACAGATACGCAGTATTTT
cdr3_aa: CASSSGQGTDTQYF

clone_size: .
d_call: .
v_call: TRBV7-9
j_call: TRBJ2-4
cdr3_nt: TGTGCCAGCAGCTTATATGGAGGGATTGACATTCAGTACTTC
cdr3_aa: CASSLYGGIDIQYF

clone_size: few
d_call: .
v_call: TRBV6-5
j_call: TRBJ2-7
cdr3_nt: TGTGCCAGCAGTTACACCCGGAAGGCTGACTTCTACGAGCAGTACTTC
cdr3_aa: CASSYTRKADFYEQYF

clone_size: .
d_call: TRBD1
v_call: TRBV6-6
j_call: TRBJ1-4
cdr3_nt: TGTGCCAGCACCGACCAGACAGGGGGCAATGAAAAACTGTTTTTT
cdr3_aa: CASTDQTGGNEKLFF

clone_size: .
d_call: .
v_call: TRBV25-1
j_call: TRBJ2-7
cdr3_nt: TGTGCCAGCAGGGGACAATTCGGAGAGCAGTACTTC
cdr3_aa: CASRGQFGEQYF

clone_size: .
d_call: TRBD2
v_call: TRBV5-1
j_call: TRBJ2-1
cdr3_nt: TGCGCCAGCAGCTTGCTAGCGGGAGCGGGTTACAATGAGCAGTTCTTC
cdr3_aa: CASSLLAGAGYNEQFF

clone_size: .
d_call: .
v_call: TRBV21-1
j_call: TRBJ2-7
cdr3_nt: TGTGCCAGCAGTACAGGGTTCAAGGCCGAGCAGTACTTC
cdr3_aa: CASSTGFKAEQYF

clone_size: .
d_call: TRBD2
v_call: TRBV27
j_call: TRBJ2-7
cdr3_nt: TGTGCCAGCATTTCCCGACTAGCGGGGAACTACGAGCAGTACTTC
cdr3_aa: CASISRLAGNYEQYF

clone_size: .
d_call: .
v_call: TRBV5-4
j_call: TRBJ1-3
cdr3_nt: TGTGCCAGCAGCTTGTACTCTGGAAACACCATATATTTT
cdr3_aa: CASSLYSGNTIYF

clone_size: .
d_call: TRBD2
v_call: TRBV10-2
j_call: TRBJ2-5
cdr3_nt: TGCGCCAGCAGTGCTAATCTAGCGGGAGTTGAGACCCAGTACTTC
cdr3_aa: CASSANLAGVETQYF

clone_size: few
d_call: .
v_call: TRBV25-1
j_call: TRBJ2-7
cdr3_nt: TGTGCCAGCAGTGAATACAGGGGTACCACCTACGAGCAGTACTTC
cdr3_aa: CASSEYRGTTYEQYF

clone_size: .
d_call: .
v_call: TRBV5-4
j_call: TRBJ2-1
cdr3_nt: TGTGCCAGCAGCTTACAGGGTCGATCCTACAATGAGCAGTTCTTC
cdr3_aa: CASSLQGRSYNEQFF

clone_size: few
d_call: TRBD2
v_call: TRBV28
j_call: TRBJ2-3
cdr3_nt: TGTGCCAGCAGTCCCTCCAGCGGGAGGGTCACAGATACGCAGTATTTT
cdr3_aa: CASSPSSGRVTDTQYF

clone_size: .
d_call: .
v_call: TRBV4-1
j_call: TRBJ2-5
cdr3_nt: TGCGCCAGCAGCCAATATGACGGGGCGGGACACCAAGAGACCCAGTACTTC
cdr3_aa: CASSQYDGAGHQETQYF

clone_size: .
d_call: TRBD2
v_call: TRBV7-9
j_call: TRBJ2-7
cdr3_nt: TGTGCCAGCAGCTTAAGCGGGGCGATCGAGCAGTACTTC
cdr3_aa: CASSLSGAIEQYF

clone_size: .
d_call: .
v_call: TRBV28
j_call: TRBJ1-1
cdr3_nt: TGTGCCAGCAGGTCGCACTCAGGAAACACTGAAGCTTTCTTT
cdr3_aa: CASRSHSGNTEAFF

clone_size: .
d_call: .
v_call: TRBV6-5
j_call: TRBJ2-5
cdr3_nt: TGTGCCAGCAGCCGACATAAGACAGGGAGGGAGACCCAGTACTTC
cdr3_aa: CASSRHKTGRETQYF

clone_size: .
d_call: TRBD2
v_call: TRBV11-1
j_call: TRBJ2-3
cdr3_nt: TGTGCCAGCAGCTCTAGCGGGAACACAGATACGCAGTATTTT
cdr3_aa: CASSSSGNTDTQYF

clone_size: .
d_call: TRBD1
v_call: TRBV5-1
j_call: TRBJ2-7
cdr3_nt: TGCGCCAGCAGCTTGGTTTCCAGGGGGCCTTGGGAGCAGTACTTC
cdr3_aa: CASSLVSRGPWEQYF

clone_size: .
d_call: TRBD1
v_call: TRBV5-1
j_call: TRBJ1-4
cdr3_nt: TGCGCCAGCAGCTTGGGGACAGGGGGAGAAAAACTGTTTTTT
cdr3_aa: CASSLGTGGEKLFF

clone_size: few
d_call: .
v_call: TRBV5-5
j_call: TRBJ2-3
cdr3_nt: TGTGCCAGCAGCTTTTCCTCTGGCACAGATACGCAGTATTTT
cdr3_aa: CASSFSSGTDTQYF

clone_size: .
d_call: TRBD2
v_call: TRBV19
j_call: TRBJ2-7
cdr3_nt: TGTGCCAGTAGTACCCCTTCGACTAGCGGGAGCACCTACGAGCAGTACTTC
cdr3_aa: CASSTPSTSGSTYEQYF

clone_size: few
d_call: .
v_call: TRBV2
j_call: TRBJ2-5
cdr3_nt: TGTGCCAGCAGTGAAGGGAGGGTCCAAGAGACCCAGTACTTC
cdr3_aa: CASSEGRVQETQYF

clone_size: .
d_call: .
v_call: TRBV5-1
j_call: TRBJ2-5
cdr3_nt: TGCGCCAGCAGCTGGGGGCAGGGAATCCCCCTAGAGACCCAGTACTTC
cdr3_aa: CASSWGQGIPLETQYF

clone_size: .
d_call: .
v_call: TRBV28
j_call: TRBJ2-3
cdr3_nt: TGTGCCAGCAGCGGAGGGGTCACAGATACGCAGTATTTT
cdr3_aa: CASSGGVTDTQYF

clone_size: .
d_call: TRBD2
v_call: TRBV27
j_call: TRBJ2-1
cdr3_nt: TGTGCCAGCAGTCGAACTAGCGGGAGAGGGAATCTAGGTGAGCAGTTCTTC
cdr3_aa: CASSRTSGRGNLGEQFF

clone_size: .
d_call: TRBD1
v_call: TRBV18
j_call: TRBJ1-1
cdr3_nt: TGTGCCAGCACGCCGACCGGGACAGCTGAAGCTTTCTTT
cdr3_aa: CASTPTGTAEAFF

clone_size: .
d_call: .
v_call: TRBV5-4
j_call: TRBJ1-2
cdr3_nt: TGTGCCAGCAGCCCAATGACAGGCATCAACTATGGCTACACCTTC
cdr3_aa: CASSPMTGINYGYTF

clone_size: few
d_call: TRBD1
v_call: TRBV5-4
j_call: TRBJ2-3
cdr3_nt: TGTGCCAGCAGCGGGCGAGACAGGGCAGATACGCAGTATTTT
cdr3_aa: CASSGRDRADTQYF

clone_size: .
d_call: TRBD1
v_call: TRBV6-1
j_call: TRBJ1-1
cdr3_nt: TGTGCCAGCAGTTGGGGACAGATGAACACTGAAGCTTTCTTT
cdr3_aa: CASSWGQMNTEAFF

clone_size: .
d_call: TRBD1
v_call: TRBV2
j_call: TRBJ2-7
cdr3_nt: TGTGCCGGGGGAGGACAGGGGATTTCCTACGAGCAGTACTTC
cdr3_aa: CAGGGQGISYEQYF

clone_size: .
d_call: TRBD1
v_call: TRBV5-1
j_call: TRBJ1-4
cdr3_nt: TGCGCCAGCAGCCCTTCTAGCAGGGGGCGACCCCGTCAAAGGGGTAATGAAAAACTGTTTTTT
cdr3_aa: CASSPSSRGRPRQRGNEKLFF

clone_size: few
d_call: TRBD1
v_call: TRBV10-3
j_call: TRBJ1-1
cdr3_nt: TGTGCCATCAGTAGGCGACAGGGACCCGACTACGCTTTCTTT
cdr3_aa: CAISRRQGPDYAFF

clone_size: .
d_call: TRBD1
v_call: TRBV2
j_call: TRBJ1-4
cdr3_nt: TGTGCCAGCAGTTGGACAGGGAGGAATGAAAAACTGTTTTTT
cdr3_aa: CASSWTGRNEKLFF

clone_size: .
d_call: .
v_call: TRBV11-1
j_call: TRBJ2-6
cdr3_nt: TGTGCCAGCAGCCCCTACGGCCGGGTTGGCTCTGGGGCCAACGTCCTGACTTTC
cdr3_aa: CASSPYGRVGSGANVLTF

clone_size: .
d_call: .
v_call: TRBV7-8
j_call: TRBJ2-7
cdr3_nt: TGTGCCAGCAGCTTAGCGCGCTGGGGCCGATCCTACGAGCAGTACTTC
cdr3_aa: CASSLARWGRSYEQYF